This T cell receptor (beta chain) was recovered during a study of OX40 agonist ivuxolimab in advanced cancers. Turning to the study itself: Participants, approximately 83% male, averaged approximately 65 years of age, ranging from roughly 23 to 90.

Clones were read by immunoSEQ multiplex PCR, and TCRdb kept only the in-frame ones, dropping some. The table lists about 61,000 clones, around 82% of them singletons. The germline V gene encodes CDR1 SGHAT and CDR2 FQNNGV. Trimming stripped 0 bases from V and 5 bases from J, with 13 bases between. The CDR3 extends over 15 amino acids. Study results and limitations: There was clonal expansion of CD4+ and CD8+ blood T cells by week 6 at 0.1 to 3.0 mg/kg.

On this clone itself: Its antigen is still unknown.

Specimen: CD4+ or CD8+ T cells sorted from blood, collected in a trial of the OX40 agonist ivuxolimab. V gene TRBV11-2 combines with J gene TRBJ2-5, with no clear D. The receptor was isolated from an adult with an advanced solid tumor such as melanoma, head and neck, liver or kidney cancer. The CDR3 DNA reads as TGTGCCAGCAGCTTAGATGGGGTAGTTGGTGAGACCCAGTACTTC. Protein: CASSLDGVVGETQYF.